Listed below are T cell receptor beta chains from one sample, sequenced in a study of cytomegalovirus exposure and HLA in healthy donors. Clones were read by immunoSEQ multiplex PCR, and TCRdb kept only the in-frame ones, dropping some. The data contain about 130,000 clones, approximately 89% of them singletons. The sequenced sample was PBMCs. These receptor sequences come from a woman aged 18-29 years in good health and CMV-seropositive. Each CDR3 is given with its conserved first and last residue. Each record gives: clone size, J gene, V gene, D gene, CDR3 protein, CDR3 DNA. A D gene is named only where the DNA matches it firmly. The size of a clone is reported for some rows only, either as once, few or many, or as a class for expanded clones.

. | TRBJ1-2 | TRBV28 | . | CASVGFGGRNYGYTF | TGTGCCAGCGTTGGGTTCGGCGGTAGAAACTATGGCTACACCTTC
. | TRBJ1-1 | TRBV19 | . | CASSVAGYTEAFF | TGTGCCAGTAGTGTCGCAGGGTACACTGAAGCTTTCTTT
once | TRBJ2-3 | TRBV9 | . | CASSEPGGAQFTDTQYF | TGTGCCAGCAGCGAGCCTGGGGGGGCCCAGTTCACAGATACGCAGTATTTT
once | TRBJ1-2 | TRBV4-1 | . | CASSQAVTSNYGYTF | TGCGCCAGCAGCCAAGCAGTCACGTCTAACTATGGCTACACCTTC
. | TRBJ2-7 | TRBV28 | . | CASSLVLYEQYF | TGTGCCAGCAGTTTAGTTCTCTACGAGCAGTACTTC
. | TRBJ2-2 | TRBV28 | . | CASSSGERTGELFF | TGTGCCAGCAGTTCAGGGGAGCGGACCGGGGAGCTGTTTTTT
. | TRBJ2-1 | TRBV7-6 | . | CASSLAQAYNEQFF | TGTGCCAGCAGCTTAGCCCAGGCCTACAATGAGCAGTTCTTC
. | TRBJ1-1 | TRBV5-8 | . | CACPAGWNTEAFF | TGTGCCTGCCCGGCAGGATGGAACACTGAAGCTTTCTTT
. | TRBJ1-5 | TRBV9 | TRBD1 | CASSVPRTGGSQPQHF | TGTGCCAGCAGCGTCCCAAGGACAGGGGGTAGTCAGCCCCAGCATTTT
. | TRBJ2-7 | TRBV7-2 | . | CASSQGGGPSYEQYF | TGTGCCAGCAGCCAGGGGGGAGGACCTTCCTACGAGCAGTACTTC
. | TRBJ1-5 | TRBV30 | TRBD1 | CAWSVGQGGQPQHF | TGTGCCTGGAGTGTCGGACAGGGCGGTCAGCCCCAGCATTTT
. | TRBJ1-4 | TRBV7-6 | . | CASSLAPGANEKLFF | TGTGCCAGCAGCTTAGCCCCAGGGGCTAATGAAAAACTGTTTTTT
. | TRBJ2-6 | TRBV7-2 | TRBD1 | CASSRGRSGANVLTF | TGTGCCAGCAGCAGGGGGCGGTCCGGGGCCAACGTCCTGACTTTC
. | TRBJ2-7 | TRBV27 | . | CASSLSFRGDEQYF | TGTGCCAGCAGTTTATCCTTCAGGGGCGACGAGCAGTACTTC
. | TRBJ2-2 | TRBV29-1 | . | CSVDRSRTGELFF | TGCAGCGTTGACAGGTCGAGAACCGGGGAGCTGTTTTTT
. | TRBJ1-1 | TRBV9 | . | CASSVGGKITEAFF | TGTGCCAGCAGCGTAGGAGGGAAGATTACTGAAGCTTTCTTT
. | TRBJ1-5 | TRBV5-8 | . | CASSLARMAYQLQHF | TGTGCCAGCAGCTTGGCGCGGATGGCATATCAGCTCCAGCATTTT
few | TRBJ2-3 | TRBV2 | TRBD2 | CASRRLASQADTQYF | TGTGCCAGCAGAAGACTAGCCTCTCAGGCAGATACGCAGTATTTT
. | TRBJ1-2 | TRBV13 | . | CASSSNPGYGYTF | TGTGCCAGCAGCTCAAACCCAGGCTATGGCTACACCTTC
once | TRBJ2-7 | TRBV7-8 | . | CASSPEGPEQYF | TGTGCCAGCAGCCCAGAGGGCCCCGAGCAGTACTTC
. | TRBJ2-1 | TRBV21-1 | . | CASYPVNEQFF | TGTGCCAGCTATCCGGTCAATGAGCAGTTCTTC
. | TRBJ2-7 | TRBV29-1 | TRBD1 | CSASFGDSYEQYF | TGCAGCGCCTCCTTTGGGGACAGCTACGAGCAGTACTTC
. | TRBJ2-7 | TRBV4-3 | TRBD1 | CASSHRDRGDEQYF | TGCGCCAGCAGCCACAGGGACAGGGGCGACGAGCAGTACTTC
. | TRBJ1-2 | TRBV7-9 | TRBD1 | CASSLLEQGTGYTF | TGTGCCAGCAGCTTACTGGAACAGGGGACTGGCTACACCTTC
. | TRBJ1-2 | TRBV19 | . | CASSSLSRGSQLGYTF | TGTGCCAGTAGTTCTCTGTCGAGGGGGAGTCAACTGGGCTACACCTTC
. | TRBJ1-1 | TRBV25-1 | TRBD1 | CASTLKGARTEAFF | TGTGCCAGCACTCTTAAGGGGGCGCGGACTGAAGCTTTCTTT
. | TRBJ2-3 | TRBV5-6 | TRBD2 | CASSHRLAGGPGTDTQYF | TGTGCCAGCAGCCATAGACTAGCGGGGGGGCCGGGCACAGATACGCAGTATTTT
once | TRBJ1-1 | TRBV5-1 | TRBD1 | CASSRYGTARNTEAFF | TGCGCCAGCAGCCGCTATGGGACAGCCCGGAATACTGAAGCTTTCTTT
. | TRBJ2-1 | TRBV14 | . | CASSHYSRREQFF | TGTGCCAGCAGCCACTACTCCCGTCGGGAGCAGTTCTTC
. | TRBJ2-7 | TRBV6-5 | . | CASTSVLRAYEQYF | TGTGCCAGCACCTCGGTATTGCGGGCGTACGAGCAGTACTTC
. | TRBJ2-3 | TRBV6-1 | . | CASDQVNRDTQYF | TGTGCCAGCGATCAGGTCAACCGAGATACGCAGTATTTT
. | TRBJ1-4 | TRBV7-9 | TRBD1 | CASSFGWGQLPNEKLFF | TGTGCCAGCAGCTTCGGATGGGGACAGCTACCTAATGAAAAACTGTTTTTT
few | TRBJ1-6 | TRBV11-2 | . | CASSLGSGPGSPLHF | TGTGCCAGCAGCTTAGGGTCAGGGCCGGGTTCACCCCTCCACTTT
. | TRBJ2-3 | TRBV5-4 | TRBD2 | CASSVGLAGATDTQYF | TGTGCCAGCAGCGTGGGACTAGCGGGGGCCACAGATACGCAGTATTTT
. | TRBJ2-7 | TRBV11-2 | . | CASSYAGDEQYF | TGTGCCAGCAGCTATGCAGGGGACGAGCAGTACTTC
. | TRBJ2-7 | TRBV9 | . | CASSDPDEQYF | TGTGCCAGCAGCGACCCGGACGAGCAGTACTTC
. | TRBJ2-1 | TRBV5-1 | TRBD2 | CASSLESSGGAGEQFF | TGCGCCAGCAGCTTGGAAAGTAGCGGGGGGGCCGGTGAGCAGTTCTTC
. | TRBJ1-1 | TRBV6-5 | TRBD1 | CASSYGQGDGTEAFF | TGTGCCAGCAGTTATGGGCAGGGGGATGGCACTGAAGCTTTCTTT
. | TRBJ1-6 | TRBV2 | TRBD1 | CASSEAVAGGYSPLHF | TGTGCCAGCAGTGAAGCTGTAGCAGGGGGGTACTCACCCCTCCACTTT
. | TRBJ2-1 | TRBV20-1 | . | CSAGGGNEQFF | TGCAGTGCGGGAGGGGGCAATGAGCAGTTCTTC
. | TRBJ1-5 | TRBV7-8 | . | CASRAQGRGQPQHF | TGTGCCAGCAGAGCTCAGGGTCGCGGTCAGCCCCAGCATTTT
few | TRBJ1-6 | TRBV2 | . | CASGSSGGRGVGPLHF | TGTGCCAGCGGATCATCAGGCGGTCGGGGAGTTGGCCCCCTCCACTTT
. | TRBJ2-3 | TRBV4-2 | TRBD2 | CASSQDGIRAGAVTDTQYF | TGTGCCAGCAGCCAAGATGGGATTAGAGCGGGGGCCGTCACAGATACGCAGTATTTT
. | TRBJ2-2 | TRBV7-2 | . | CASRINGANTGELFF | TGTGCCAGCAGGATAAACGGAGCGAACACCGGGGAGCTGTTTTTT
. | TRBJ2-2 | TRBV2 | . | CAQSKGGNTGELFF | TGTGCCCAATCAAAGGGAGGGAACACCGGGGAGCTGTTTTTT
. | TRBJ2-1 | TRBV7-2 | TRBD2 | CASSLVRTSGGPGNEQFF | TGTGCCAGCAGCTTAGTCCGGACTAGCGGGGGGCCGGGGAATGAGCAGTTCTTC
. | TRBJ1-5 | TRBV18 | TRBD1 | CASSPRGQGGGKPQHF | TGTGCCAGCTCACCCCGAGGCCAGGGGGGAGGCAAGCCCCAGCATTTT
. | TRBJ1-1 | TRBV5-1 | . | CASSLDSMNTEAFF | TGCGCCAGCAGCTTGGACAGTATGAACACTGAAGCTTTCTTT
once | TRBJ2-4 | TRBV2 | . | CASRRLFTIQYF | TGTGCCAGCAGACGACTATTTACCATTCAGTACTTC
. | TRBJ2-1 | TRBV5-1 | TRBD2 | CASSLAGGLSSYNEQFF | TGCGCCAGCAGCTTGGCGGGAGGACTCTCCTCCTACAATGAGCAGTTCTTC
. | TRBJ1-5 | TRBV7-2 | . | CASSFRRTVEPQHF | TGTGCCAGCAGCTTTCGGAGGACGGTGGAGCCCCAGCATTTT
. | TRBJ2-3 | TRBV5-4 | TRBD2 | CASSSPLAGVTQYF | TGTGCCAGCAGCTCCCCGCTAGCGGGGGTAACGCAGTATTTT
. | TRBJ1-5 | TRBV28 | . | CASSLLMFWAGLGLF | TGTGCCAGCAGTTTATTGATGTTTTGGGCAGGCCTGGGGCTTTTT
. | TRBJ2-3 | TRBV18 | TRBD1 | CASSLQGESDTQYF | TGTGCCAGCTCCTTGCAGGGGGAGTCAGATACGCAGTATTTT
. | TRBJ1-4 | TRBV11-1 | TRBD1 | CASSAGTAATNEKLFF | TGTGCCAGCAGCGCCGGGACAGCTGCAACTAATGAAAAACTGTTTTTT
. | TRBJ1-2 | TRBV7-6 | . | CASSSSRAGGGIYGYTF | TGTGCCAGCAGCTCCTCGCGAGCGGGGGGGGGTATCTATGGCTACACCTTC
. | TRBJ2-1 | TRBV6-5 | TRBD1 | CASSPGQGWNEQFF | TGTGCCAGCAGTCCGGGACAGGGTTGGAATGAGCAGTTCTTC
. | TRBJ2-3 | TRBV7-9 | . | CASSSSLVRTDTQYF | TGTGCCAGCAGCTCCTCCTTAGTCCGCACAGATACGCAGTATTTT
. | TRBJ1-1 | TRBV5-1 | . | CASSLEGEFGNTEAFF | TGCGCCAGCAGCTTGGAGGGGGAATTCGGGAACACTGAAGCTTTCTTT